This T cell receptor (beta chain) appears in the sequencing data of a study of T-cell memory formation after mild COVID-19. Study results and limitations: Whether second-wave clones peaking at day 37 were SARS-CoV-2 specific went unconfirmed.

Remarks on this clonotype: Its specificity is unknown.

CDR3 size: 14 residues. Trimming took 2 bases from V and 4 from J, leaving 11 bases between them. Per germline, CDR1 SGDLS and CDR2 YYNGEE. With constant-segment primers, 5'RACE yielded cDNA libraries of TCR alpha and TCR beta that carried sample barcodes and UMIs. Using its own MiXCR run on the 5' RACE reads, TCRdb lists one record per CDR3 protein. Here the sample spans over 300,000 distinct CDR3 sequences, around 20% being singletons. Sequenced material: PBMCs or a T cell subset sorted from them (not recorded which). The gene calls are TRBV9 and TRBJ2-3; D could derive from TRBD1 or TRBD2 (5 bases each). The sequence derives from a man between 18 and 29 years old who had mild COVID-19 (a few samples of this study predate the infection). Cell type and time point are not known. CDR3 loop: CASSVRGSPDTQYF. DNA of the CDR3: TGTGCCAGCAGCGTGAGGGGCTCCCCAGATACGCAGTATTTT. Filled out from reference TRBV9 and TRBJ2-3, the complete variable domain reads DSGVTQTPKHLITATGQRVTLRCSPRSGDLSVYWYQQSLDQGLQFLIQYYNGEERAKGNILERFSAQQFPDLHSELNLSSLELGDSALYFCASSVRGSPDTQYFGPGTRLTVL.